Listed here are 22 T cell receptor beta chains from one sample, sequenced in a study of radiotherapy plus CTLA-4 blockade in lung cancer. Sequenced by immunoSEQ multiplex PCR; TCRdb stores in-frame clones only, minus some. Of just under 60,000 clones listed, about three quarters were seen once; the top ten hold around 4.2%. Sequenced material: peripheral blood, taken from a patient treated with radiotherapy plus ipilimumab. These receptors were taken from a human donor with non-small cell lung cancer who had a partial response to radiotherapy plus ipilimumab.

This chain connects TRBV11-2 to TRBJ2-1; TRBD1 agrees at 9 bases. Germline V gene data show CDR1 as SGHAT and CDR2 as FQNNGV. This CDR3 contains 19 residues. Unmatched junction bases numbered 18, after V lost 0 bases and J lost 9 bases. The CDR3 region has the DNA TGTGCCAGCAGCTTAGATAGTCGCCCGAGGACAGGGGAAAAAAGTGAGCAGTTCTTC. It specifies CASSLDSRPRTGEKSEQFF.

The J gene is TRBJ2-4, the V gene TRBV5-8, with D maybe TRBD2 (5 bases). The CDR3 covers 13 residues. Germline CDR1 is SGHTS and CDR2 is YDEGEE. Between the trimmed V and J ends, which lost 8 bases and 0 bases, there was a span of 9 bases. The CDR3 spells CARGVPAKNIQYF. The CDR3 DNA reads as TGTGCCAGGGGAGTCCCAGCCAAAAACATTCAGTACTTC.

The rearrangement joins TRBV19 to TRBJ1-2; weak D call: TRBD1 (6 bases). Trimming stripped 9 bases from V and 5 bases from J, with 16 bases between. CDR1 and CDR2 (germline): LNHDA, SQIVND (reference sequence). CDR3 length: 13 residues. The CDR3, as DNA: TGTGCCAGCCAACAGGGATCAGGGTATGGCTACACCTTC. Its translation is CASQQGSGYGYTF.

The sample holds one count of this clone. The chain combines TRBV5-1 with TRBJ2-5, with TRBD1 identical over 8 bases. The J call may not be correct, given that the DNA end is closer to TRBJ2-7. Per the germline V gene, CDR1 is SGHRS and CDR2 is YFSETQ. The CDR3 contains 15 residues. The CDR3 bases are TGCGCCAGCAGCCCCCGACAGGGGACCCCCTACGAGCAGTACTTC. This encodes CASSPRQGTPYEQYF.

This clone was found a few times. Other DNA sequences in this sample translate to the same CDR3. The V and J genes are TRBV28 and TRBJ1-1; maybe TRBD1 (6 bases). From germline, CDR1 is MDHEN and CDR2 SYDVKM. The ends were cut back, 8 bases at V and 4 bases at J, with 20 bases in the middle. CDR3 length equals 15 residues. CDR3 sequence reads: CASVRGGVGGTEAFF. CDR3 sequence (DNA): TGTGCCAGCGTTAGAGGGGGGGTTGGAGGCACTGAAGCTTTCTTT.

The V and J genes are TRBV6-5 and TRBJ2-3, with D tentatively TRBD2 (6 bases). V gave up 3 bases and J gave up 5 bases, with 15 bases separating them. The CDR3 loop spans 15 amino acids. Germline V gives CDR1 MNHEY, CDR2 SVGAGI. The CDR3 loop is CASSYWAGFLDTQYF. CDR3 bases: TGTGCCAGCAGTTATTGGGCGGGGTTCTTAGATACGCAGTATTTT.

J is TRBJ1-6 and V is TRBV2; possible D gene TRBD1, 6 bases. Germline V gene data show CDR1 as SNHLY and CDR2 as FYNNEI. V was cut by 6 bases and J by 5 bases, with 14 bases left in between. The CDR3 sequence is 15 residues long. The CDR3 DNA follows: TGTGCCAGCAGCCCCAACAGGGCGAATAATTCACCCCTCCACTTT. Translating gives CASSPNRANNSPLHF.

This clone was counted a few times. The J gene is TRBJ1-4, the V gene TRBV7-7, with 9 positions matching TRBD1. Germline loops: CDR1 SSHAT, CDR2 FNYEAQ (reference sequence). This CDR3 contains 15 residues. V lost 5 bases, J lost 8 bases, and 9 bases stayed unmatched. CDR3 in DNA: TGTGCCAGCAGCCTGGGGACAGGGCGTGGGGAAAAACTGTTTTTT. Residues: CASSLGTGRGEKLFF.

The chain links TRBV4-1 to TRBJ2-5, with 7 bases lining up with TRBD1. Germline V gives CDR1 MGHRA, CDR2 YSYEKL. This CDR3 has 14 amino acids. Trimming cost V 5 bases and J 5 bases; bases outside gene matches: 8. The CDR3 sequence: CASSDRGRGETQYF. DNA for the CDR3: TGCGCCAGCAGCGATCGGGGCAGGGGGGAGACCCAGTACTTC.

This clone occurred a few times. This chain links TRBV5-1 with TRBJ2-7; a weak D match, TRBD2 (5 bases). This CDR3 contains 14 residues. V lost 0 bases, J lost 1 base, and 8 bases lay in between. The V gene's germline CDR1 is SGHRS and CDR2 YFSETQ. The CDR3 sequence: CASSLVRGSYEQYF. DNA for the CDR3: TGCGCCAGCAGCTTGGTTCGGGGTTCCTACGAGCAGTACTTC.

J is TRBJ2-2 and V is TRBV5-1; D not resolved. The germline gives CDR1 SGHRS, CDR2 YFSETQ. This CDR3 is 15 amino acids long. V lost 0 bases and J lost 1, with 7 bases in between. The CDR3 DNA is TGCGCCAGCAGCTTGGCGGTTCTGAACACCGGGGAGCTGTTTTTT. This translates into CASSLAVLNTGELFF.

The chain joins TRBV7-3 to TRBJ1-3, with D uncertain. With 5 bases removed from V and 6 bases from J, the gap between germline ends came to 20 bases. The germline CDR1 and CDR2 sequences are SGHTA and FQGTGA. The CDR3 is 16 residues long. This CDR3 is CASSPRVSRRENTIYF. The CDR3 region has the DNA TGTGCCAGCAGCCCCCGTGTGTCTCGGAGGGAAAACACCATATATTTT.

The chain joins TRBV15 to TRBJ2-6; D gene uncertain. CDR1 and CDR2 from the germline V gene are LNHNV and YYDKDF (reference sequence). This CDR3 spans 16 amino acids. V was shortened by 0 bases and J by 2 bases, with 8 bases between the two germline ends. The CDR3 spells CATSRDRFPGANVLTF. As DNA, the CDR3 is TGTGCCACCAGCAGAGACAGGTTCCCTGGGGCCAACGTCCTGACTTTC.

The J gene is TRBJ2-5, the V gene TRBV10-3; 9 nucleotides agree with TRBD1. This CDR3 is 13 amino acids long. The junction had 6 bases not matched to a gene; V was cut back by 8 bases and J by 5 bases. Germline CDR1 and CDR2: ENHRY and SYGVKD. DNA of the CDR3: TGTGCCATCTGGACAGGGGTGGGGGAGACCCAGTACTTC. Residues: CAIWTGVGETQYF.

The chain links TRBV4-3 to TRBJ2-7, with TRBD2 matching over 8 bases. V was pared by 3 bases and J by 0 bases, with 7 bases of the junction left unmatched. Germline CDR1 and CDR2: LGHNA and YSLEER. This CDR3 has 16 amino acids. Here the CDR3 DNA reads TGCGCCAGCAGCCATATTAGCGGGGCCAACTCCTACGAGCAGTACTTC. Residues: CASSHISGANSYEQYF.

The chain is built from TRBV19 and TRBJ2-5, with a tentative D call TRBD1 (5 bases). This CDR3 is 14 amino acids long. Trimming pared 6 bases from V and 1 base from J, leaving 12 bases between. Looked up from germline, CDR1 is LNHDA and CDR2 is SQIVND (reference sequence). DNA of the CDR3: TGTGCCAGTAGCGCGACAGAACTCCAAGAGACCCAGTACTTC. Amino acid sequence: CASSATELQETQYF.

The rearrangement links TRBV7-2 to TRBJ2-1, with D perhaps matching TRBD2 (5 bases). From germline, CDR1 is SGHTA and CDR2 FQGNSA. The CDR3 is made up of 15 amino acids. V was pared by 1 base and J by 2 bases, with 9 bases between. Here the CDR3 reads CASSLGPGAYNEQFF. The CDR3 nucleotides read TGTGCCAGCAGCTTAGGCCCCGGGGCCTACAATGAGCAGTTCTTC.

The chain recombines TRBV4-2 with TRBJ2-1; no clear D gene. This CDR3 region has 12 residues. Per the germline V gene, CDR1 is LGHNA and CDR2 is YNFKEQ. The ends were cut back, 4 bases at V and 8 bases at J, with 9 bases in the middle. CDR3: CASSLESDEQFF. In DNA, the CDR3 is TGTGCCAGCAGCCTGGAGTCGGATGAGCAGTTCTTC.

The rearrangement joins TRBV9 to TRBJ1-1; no clear D. Trimming shortened V by 0 bases and J by 0 bases, and 9 bases separated the two germline ends. In germline, CDR1 is SGDLS, CDR2 YYNGEE. The CDR3 loop spans 15 amino acids. CDR3 in DNA: TGTGCCAGCAGCGTAGTCGCGGGGATGAACACTGAAGCTTTCTTT. Protein sequence: CASSVVAGMNTEAFF. Supplemented by reference TRBV9 and TRBJ1-1, the full variable domain reads DSGVTQTPKHLITATGQRVTLRCSPRSGDLSVYWYQQSLDQGLQFLIQYYNGEERAKGNILERFSAQQFPDLHSELNLSSLELGDSALYFCASSVVAGMNTEAFFGQGTRLTVV.

This rearrangement joins TRBV5-1 to TRBJ2-2, with 10 bases aligning to TRBD2. Germline CDR1 is SGHRS and CDR2 is YFSETQ. This CDR3 region has 17 residues. V dropped 2 bases and J dropped 1; count of bases not matched to a gene: 5. The CDR3 loop is CASSLEAGGKNTGELFF. CDR3 nucleotides: TGCGCCAGCAGCTTAGAAGCGGGGGGGAAGAACACCGGGGAGCTGTTTTTT.

The gene calls are TRBV10-3 and TRBJ2-7; tentative D call: TRBD1 (5 bases). V lost 2 bases, J lost 6 bases, and 11 bases lay in between. CDR3 length equals 13 residues. CDR1 is ENHRY and CDR2 is SYGVKD in the germline V gene. CDR3 amino acids: CAISEAGNSEQYF. The CDR3 nucleotides are TGTGCCATCAGTGAGGCAGGGAACAGCGAGCAGTACTTC.

This clone turned up a few times. The chain combines TRBV7-9 with TRBJ1-4; 9 nucleotides agree with TRBD1. The CDR3 consists of 15 residues. With 1 base clipped from V and 7 bases from J, the junction kept 4 bases outside the gene matches. CDR1 and CDR2 (germline): SEHNR, FQNEAQ (reference sequence). As DNA, the CDR3 is TGTGCCAGCAGCTTAGGGGACAGGGACGGTGAAAAACTGTTTTTT. Translated: CASSLGDRDGEKLFF.